This TCR beta chain appears in the sequencing data of a study of blood T cell repertoires in COVID-19 (dated by TCRdb to the early 2020s). At the level of the whole study: Collaborator samples came from the United States, Italy and Spain and covered acute and convalescent phases of COVID-19. The prospective study material was composed of cDNA or gDNA derived from T cells, B-cell-depleted T cells, or PBMCs. The dataset comprised deeply sampled blood TCRbeta repertoires from subjects exposed to, actively infected with, or recovered from COVID-19. The repertoires were released in a freely available public database meant as a resource for research on the immune response to SARS-CoV-2. The samples were drawn from the first 160 participants of the ongoing ImmuneRACE study and from roughly 1,300 subjects provided by 6 global collaborators. Nearly every sample came with metadata listing a de-identified subject ID, COVID-19 status, age in years and sex. HLA class I and class II types, where available, came from metadata supplied by the sample provider rather than from assay-based typing. General study outcomes and caveats: The amount of clinical and demographic metadata varied by source and participant and was provided uncurated.

V and J lose 4 bases and 5 bases, and a span of 9 bases separates them. From the cysteine up to the phenylalanine, the CDR3 has a length of 12 residues. The read is trimmed to its CDR3 DNA, 36 bases read in frame from base 1. CDR1 is given as LGHDT and CDR2 as YNNKEL, both from the germline V gene (reference sequence). This clone has a handful of counts. Its binding antigen is unknown. It has no much larger one-base neighbor in the sample; base qualities were not kept. Collaborating institutions collected whole blood in K2EDTA tubes following their own protocols. For TCRbeta analysis, collaborators shipped samples as frozen whole blood, isolated PBMCs, or DNA extracted from either of those sample types. TCRbeta CDR3 regions were amplified from genomic DNA by means of the immunoSEQ Assay, a bias-controlled multiplex PCR. Processing in the source paper ran as follows. Within the assay, amplification of reference gene primers was used to estimate how many nucleated cells each sample contained. Sequence reads were collapsed and filtered to measure the absolute abundance of every unique TCRbeta CDR3 rearrangement. For each sample, productive Simpson clonality was calculated by taking the square root of Simpson's diversity index across productive rearrangements. In TCRdb, the immuneACCESS table is reduced to in-frame sequences with V and J assigned. These tables do not hold every clone; where another copy was compared, an unresolved V gene accounts for under half, and the others remain unexplained. Clone size and the V and J calls come from that table; the DNA yielded D and trimming. Recorded for this sample are about 270,000 clones; around nine tenths of them occurred a single time. Roughly 8.5% of the sample is taken by the ten largest.

Sequenced sample: peripheral blood. The TCR originated in a man aged 40-49 years with active or convalescent COVID-19. In this chain, TRBV3-1 (or the pseudogene TRBV3-2) is recombined with TRBJ2-7, and the D gene may be TRBD2, 5 bases matching. The sequenced DNA: TGTGCCAGCAGCCTAGGGCGGGACGAGCAGTACTTC. This codes for CASSLGRDEQYF.